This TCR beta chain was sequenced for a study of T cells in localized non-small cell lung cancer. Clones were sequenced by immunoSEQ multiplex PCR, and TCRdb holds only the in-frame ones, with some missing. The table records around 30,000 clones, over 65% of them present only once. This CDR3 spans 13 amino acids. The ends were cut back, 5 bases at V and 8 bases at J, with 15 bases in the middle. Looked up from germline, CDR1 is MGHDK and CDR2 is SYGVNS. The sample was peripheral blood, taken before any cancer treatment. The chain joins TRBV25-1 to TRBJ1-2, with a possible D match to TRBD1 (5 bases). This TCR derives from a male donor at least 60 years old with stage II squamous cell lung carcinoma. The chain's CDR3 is CASSPGALGGYTF. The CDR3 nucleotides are TGTGCCAGCAGTCCCGGGGCCCTGGGGGGCTACACCTTC.